This TCR beta chain was identified in a study of post-analysis software for immune sequencing data. As for the study in general: The patients showed relapsing-remitting, secondary progressive and progressive-relapsing multiple sclerosis courses. Overall study results and limits: Controls had lower frequencies than patients of roughly five TRBV segments, which included TRBV5-6, TRBV5-1 and TRBV20-1. Compared against controls, patients with multiple sclerosis displayed significantly lower normalized Chao1 diversity.

This clonotype was counted ten times or more. Its target is unknown. Germline V CDR1 and CDR2: MNHEY, SMNVEV (reference sequence). CDR3 length: 17 residues. V lost 3 bases and J lost 0, with 15 bases in between. Included in the TCR beta cDNA libraries were unique molecular identifiers. Roughly 500,000 cDNA molecules were obtained from 1 to 10 million T cells. TCRdb re-called the PCR reads with MiXCR, one entry per CDR3 protein. This sample yields under 200,000 distinct CDR3 sequences, of which around 29% are seen a single time; 3% to 4% belongs to the top ten. V gene TRBV27 combines with J gene TRBJ2-1; no reliable D call. Sequenced sample: blood. The source of this sequence is a girl under 18 with multiple sclerosis. The CDR3 nucleotides are TGTGCCAGCAGTTTCCCGTCGGGCGGCGACTCCTACAATGAGCAGTTCTTC. This sequence encodes CASSFPSGGDSYNEQFF.